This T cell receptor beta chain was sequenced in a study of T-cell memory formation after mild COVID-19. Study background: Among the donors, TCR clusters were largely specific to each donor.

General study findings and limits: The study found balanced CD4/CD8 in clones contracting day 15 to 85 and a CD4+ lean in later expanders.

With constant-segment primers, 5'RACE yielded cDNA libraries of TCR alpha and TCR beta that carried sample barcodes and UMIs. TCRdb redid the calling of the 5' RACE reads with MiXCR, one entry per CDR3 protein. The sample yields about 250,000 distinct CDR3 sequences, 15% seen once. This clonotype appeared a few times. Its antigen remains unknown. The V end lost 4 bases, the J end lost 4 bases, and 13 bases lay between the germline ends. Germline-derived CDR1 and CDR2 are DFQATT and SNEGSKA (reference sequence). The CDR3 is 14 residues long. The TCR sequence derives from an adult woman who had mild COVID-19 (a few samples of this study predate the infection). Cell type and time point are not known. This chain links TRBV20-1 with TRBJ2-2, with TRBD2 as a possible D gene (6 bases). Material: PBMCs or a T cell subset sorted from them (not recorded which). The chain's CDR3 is CSAKVAEPTGELFF. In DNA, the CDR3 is TGCAGTGCTAAGGTAGCGGAGCCCACCGGGGAGCTGTTTTTT.